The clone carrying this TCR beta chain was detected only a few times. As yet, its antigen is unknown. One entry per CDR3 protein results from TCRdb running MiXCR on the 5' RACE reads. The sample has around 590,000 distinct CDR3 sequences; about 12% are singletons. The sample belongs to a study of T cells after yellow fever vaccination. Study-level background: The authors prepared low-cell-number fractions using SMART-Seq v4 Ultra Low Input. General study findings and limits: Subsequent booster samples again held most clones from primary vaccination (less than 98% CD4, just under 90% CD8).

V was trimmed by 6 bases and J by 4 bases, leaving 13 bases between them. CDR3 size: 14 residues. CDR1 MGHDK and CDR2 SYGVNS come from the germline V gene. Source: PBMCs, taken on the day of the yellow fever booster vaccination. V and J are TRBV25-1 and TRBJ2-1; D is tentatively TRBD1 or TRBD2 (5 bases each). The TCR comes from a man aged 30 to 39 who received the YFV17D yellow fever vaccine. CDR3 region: CASRGRTAYNEQFF. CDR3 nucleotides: TGTGCCAGCAGGGGACGGACGGCTTACAATGAGCAGTTCTTC.